The 26 T cell receptor beta chains in this list originate from one sample, sequenced in a study of blood T cell repertoires in COVID-19. Some clones are missing from TCRdb's copy, which holds only in-frame ones; the method was immunoSEQ multiplex PCR. This sample has about 210,000 clones, with approximately 90% found just once. Sequenced input: peripheral blood. All receptors derive from a man aged 70-80 years with acute or convalescent COVID-19.

The chain employs TRBV4-2 and TRBJ1-1; D remains ambiguous. Germline V gives CDR1 LGHNA, CDR2 YNFKEQ. V was shortened by 0 bases and J by 5 bases, with 16 bases between the two germline ends. CDR3 length equals 16 residues. In nucleotides, the CDR3 is TGTGCCAGCAGCCAAGAATTGCCGGCTAGAGGGACTGAAGCTTTCTTT. Translation gives CASSQELPARGTEAFF.

The chain uses TRBV18 and TRBJ2-4, with TRBD2 matching over 8 bases. Looked up from germline, CDR1 is KGHSH and CDR2 is LQKENI. The CDR3 length is 13 residues. With V trimmed by 11 bases and J by 1 base, 4 bases remained unmatched. The CDR3 loop reads CAGASGAKNIQYF. CDR3 nucleotides: TGTGCCGGGGCTAGCGGGGCCAAAAACATTCAGTACTTC.

This chain links TRBV5-1 with TRBJ2-1; 13 bases fit TRBD2. The CDR3 has 15 residues. CDR1 is SGHRS and CDR2 is YFSETQ in the germline V gene. The trim removed 6 bases at V and 5 bases at J, leaving 5 bases unmatched. The CDR3 bases are TGCGCCAGCACCCTACTAGCGGGAGGGAACAATGAGCAGTTCTTC. It yields the protein CASTLLAGGNNEQFF.

The V call is TRBV9, the J call TRBJ2-2; a possible D gene is TRBD2 (5 bases). Per the germline V gene, CDR1 is SGDLS and CDR2 is YYNGEE. There are 13 residues in the CDR3. The V end lost 6 bases, the J end lost 1 base, and 7 bases lay between the germline ends. The CDR3 DNA sequence: TGTGCCAGCACCCGGGAGAACACCGGGGAGCTGTTTTTT. Its translation: CASTRENTGELFF.

V and J are TRBV30 and TRBJ1-5; D is possibly TRBD1 (5 bases). The V end lost 0 bases, the J end lost 3 bases, and 12 bases lay between the germline ends. CDR1 is GTSNPN and CDR2 is SVGIG in the germline V gene (reference sequence). The CDR3 extends over 15 amino acids. This chain's CDR3 is CAWSVRGFSNQPQHF. As DNA, the CDR3 is TGTGCCTGGAGTGTAAGGGGATTCTCCAATCAGCCCCAGCATTTT.

This chain joins TRBV6-5 and TRBJ2-5, with D unclear. Germline V gives CDR1 MNHEY, CDR2 SVGAGI. Trimming left V 10 bases short and J 4 bases short, with 13 bases between. This CDR3 has 12 residues. The CDR3 sequence: CATSRSSETQYF. As DNA, the CDR3 is TGTGCCACCTCGAGGTCCTCAGAGACCCAGTACTTC.

The V call is TRBV7-9, the J call TRBJ2-7, with 7 positions matching TRBD2. This CDR3 has 15 residues. Trimming took 2 bases from V and 6 from J; bases not matched to a gene: 10. The V gene's germline CDR1 is SEHNR and CDR2 FQNEAQ (reference sequence). The CDR3 protein is CASSLSGGGPSEQYF. The CDR3 bases are TGTGCCAGCAGCTTATCCGGGGGAGGGCCCTCCGAGCAGTACTTC.

This chain joins TRBV27 and TRBJ2-1; no reliable D call. Looked up from germline, CDR1 is MNHEY and CDR2 is SMNVEV (reference sequence). Trimming shortened V by 6 bases and J by 0 bases, and 6 bases separated the two germline ends. The CDR3 extends over 13 amino acids. The CDR3 protein is CASSSYSYNEQFF. DNA of the CDR3: TGTGCCAGCAGCTCTTACTCCTACAATGAGCAGTTCTTC.

This rearrangement joins TRBV10-3 to TRBJ2-1; 8 positions match TRBD2. Looked up from germline, CDR1 is ENHRY and CDR2 is SYGVKD. The trim removed 2 bases at V and 9 bases at J, leaving 12 bases unmatched. The CDR3 extends over 16 amino acids. CDR3 protein: CAISEAGLGSGGEQFF. In DNA, the CDR3 is TGTGCCATCAGTGAGGCGGGACTAGGATCTGGTGGTGAGCAGTTCTTC.

The V and J genes are TRBV3-1 (or the pseudogene TRBV3-2) and TRBJ1-6; 8 nucleotides match TRBD1. The V and J ends lost 6 bases and 5 bases, in that order; junction bases with no gene match: 9. The length of the CDR3 is 16 residues. Germline-derived CDR1 and CDR2 are LGHDT and YNNKEL (reference sequence). The CDR3 is CASSLRQGRNNSPLHF. CDR3 DNA sequence: TGTGCCAGCAGTCTAAGACAGGGGCGAAATAATTCACCCCTCCACTTT.

The chain uses TRBV6-5 and TRBJ1-6; no firm D call. Trimming took off 2 bases at V and 10 bases at J, with 12 bases between the two ends. The CDR3 spans 14 residues. CDR1 is MNHEY and CDR2 is SVGAGI in the germline V gene. CDR3 bases: TGTGCCAGCAGTTACCTCTGGGGAGGATCACCCCTCCACTTT. Amino acid sequence: CASSYLWGGSPLHF.

This clone was counted between two and nine times. This chain connects TRBV27 to TRBJ1-2; 7 bases map to TRBD1. Germline V gene sequence: CDR1 MNHEY, CDR2 SMNVEV (reference sequence). V dropped 6 bases and J dropped 2; count of bases not matched to a gene: 9. The CDR3 is 15 residues long. CDR3 loop: CASSLSGTENYGYTF. DNA of the CDR3: TGTGCCAGCAGCCTATCCGGGACAGAGAACTATGGCTACACCTTC.

This chain connects TRBV10-3 to TRBJ2-7; 7 positions agree with TRBD2. This CDR3 has 14 amino acids. With 10 bases clipped from V and 1 base from J, the junction kept 10 bases outside the gene matches. Germline assignment: CDR1 ENHRY and CDR2 SYGVKD. CDR3 residues: CATAGRLESYEQYF. The CDR3 DNA follows: TGTGCCACCGCCGGGAGGTTAGAATCCTACGAGCAGTACTTC.

V and J are TRBV7-6 and TRBJ2-1, with 8 nucleotides matching TRBD2. This CDR3 is built from 15 residues. Germline CDR1 is SGHVS and CDR2 is FNYEAQ. V lost 1 base and J lost 8; bases outside the gene matches: 7. The DNA of the CDR3 is TGTGCCAGCAGCTTAGAGGGGAGCGGGAGCTATGAGCAGTTCTTC. Protein sequence: CASSLEGSGSYEQFF.

J is TRBJ1-2 and V is TRBV28; 7 positions agree with TRBD1. V lost 5 bases to trimming and J lost 4 bases; unmatched junction nucleotides: 10. Germline values: CDR1 MDHEN, CDR2 SYDVKM. The CDR3 consists of 15 residues. The CDR3 bases are TGTGCCAGCAGTACTCGACAGGGTAGTGGCTATGGCTACACCTTC. This codes for CASSTRQGSGYGYTF.

The gene calls are TRBV27 and TRBJ1-6, with unresolved D. The CDR3 consists of 12 residues. Trimming shortened V by 6 bases and J by 12 bases, and 12 bases separated the two germline ends. Per the germline V gene, CDR1 is MNHEY and CDR2 is SMNVEV (reference sequence). The CDR3 DNA follows: TGTGCCAGCAGCTCCCCCCCCCTACCCCTCCACTTT. This sequence encodes CASSSPPLPLHF.

This clone appeared a single time. The chain combines TRBV19 with TRBJ2-3; D might be TRBD2 (6 bases). The CDR3 is made up of 15 amino acids. V dropped 3 bases and J dropped 3 bases, with 13 bases sitting between them. Germline V gene lookup returns CDR1 LNHDA and CDR2 SQIVND (reference sequence). The DNA of the CDR3 is TGTGCCAGTAGTATCGGTCCGGGAGTGACAGATACGCAGTATTTT. It encodes CASSIGPGVTDTQYF.

Regarding this clone: At one end the junction does not follow the germline gene, possibly because of a read error. The gene calls are TRBV7-8 and TRBJ2-3; no clear D gene. Germline V gene lookup returns CDR1 SGHVS and CDR2 FQNEAQ. The CDR3 loop spans 11 amino acids. CDR3 sequence reads: CASSSDVSSHF. CDR3 nucleotide sequence: TGTGCCAGCAGCTCGGATGTTAGCTCACATTTT.

The gene calls are TRBV3-1 (or the pseudogene TRBV3-2) and TRBJ2-5, with a possible D match to TRBD2 (7 bases). In germline, CDR1 is LGHDT, CDR2 YNNKEL (reference sequence). Trimming removed 0 bases at V and 5 bases at J, with 19 bases between. The CDR3 is made up of 17 amino acids. As DNA, the CDR3 is TGTGCCAGCAGCCAAGAAGGAGGGGGGGGTTTGAGGGAGACCCAGTACTTC. Amino acids: CASSQEGGGGLRETQYF.

This chain uses TRBV28 with TRBJ1-4; the D gene is possibly TRBD1 (6 bases). Germline CDR1 is MDHEN and CDR2 is SYDVKM. V dropped 3 bases and J dropped 6 bases, with 11 bases sitting between them. The length of the CDR3 is 14 residues. CDR3 loop: CASSFGGADEKLFF. The CDR3 DNA is TGTGCCAGCAGTTTTGGGGGGGCGGATGAAAAACTGTTTTTT.

The chain uses TRBV5-1 and TRBJ2-5; D unresolved. CDR1 is SGHRS and CDR2 is YFSETQ in the germline V gene. Trimming took 2 bases from V and 5 from J, leaving 10 bases between them. CDR3 length: 13 amino acids. The CDR3 spells CASSLTMRETQYF. CDR3 DNA: TGCGCCAGCAGCTTAACTATGCGGGAGACCCAGTACTTC.

This rearrangement joins TRBV4-3 to TRBJ1-2, with unresolved D. V gave up 8 bases and J gave up 4 bases, with 17 bases separating them. The length of the CDR3 is 14 residues. Germline CDR1 and CDR2: LGHNA and YSLEER. The CDR3 here is CASQQTTGPYGYTF. CDR3 DNA: TGCGCCAGCCAGCAGACTACCGGACCCTATGGCTACACCTTC.

This CDR3 is CATRGRLAGTEINNEQFF. In DNA, the CDR3 is TGTGCCACCAGGGGACGACTAGCGGGTACGGAAATAAACAATGAGCAGTTCTTC. This sequence joins TRBV24-1 and TRBJ2-1; TRBD2 matches 10 bases. Germline-derived CDR1 and CDR2 are KGHDR and SFDVKD. V gave up 7 bases and J gave up 5 bases; unmatched junction bases: 16. The CDR3 has 18 residues.

The CDR3 sequence: CASSQDMYTQETQYF. The CDR3 coding sequence is TGTGCCAGCAGCCAAGATATGTATACTCAAGAGACCCAGTACTTC. The chain joins TRBV14 to TRBJ2-5; D is uncertain. Germline V lookup: CDR1 SGHDN, CDR2 FVKESK. The CDR3 covers 15 residues. The V end was cut by 0 bases, the J end by 2 bases, with 10 bases between.

In DNA form, the CDR3 reads TGCGCCAGCAGCCAAGAGCCAGGGGCTTTTGACGAGCAGTACTTC. Translated, it gives CASSQEPGAFDEQYF. The rearrangement joins TRBV4-3 to TRBJ2-7, with D tentatively TRBD1 (6 bases). Germline lookup yields CDR1 LGHNA and CDR2 YSLEER. Trimming left V 0 bases short and J 5 bases short, with 14 bases between. There are 15 residues in the CDR3.

About this clone itself: One end of the junction fails to match germline, which may point to a read error. This sequence joins TRBV15 and TRBJ2-6; tentative D call: TRBD1 (5 bases). This CDR3 is 16 amino acids long. Germline V gives CDR1 LNHNV, CDR2 YYDKDF (reference sequence). The CDR3 DNA sequence: TGTGCCACCAGGAGAGGAACAGGCTCTGGGGCCAACGTCCTGACTTTC. This encodes CATRRGTGSGANVLTF.